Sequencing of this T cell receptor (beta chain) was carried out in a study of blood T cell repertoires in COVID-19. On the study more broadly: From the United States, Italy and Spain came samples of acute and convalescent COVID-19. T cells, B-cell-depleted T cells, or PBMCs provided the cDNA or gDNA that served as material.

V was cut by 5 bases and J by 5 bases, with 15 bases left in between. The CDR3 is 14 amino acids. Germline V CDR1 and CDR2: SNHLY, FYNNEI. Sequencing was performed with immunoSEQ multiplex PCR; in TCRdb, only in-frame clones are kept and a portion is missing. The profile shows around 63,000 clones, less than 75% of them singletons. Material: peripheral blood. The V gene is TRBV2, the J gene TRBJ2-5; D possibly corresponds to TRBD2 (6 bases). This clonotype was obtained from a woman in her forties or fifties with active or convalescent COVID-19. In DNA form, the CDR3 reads TGTGCCAGCAGTAGCCAACTAGCCCGGGAGACCCAGTACTTC. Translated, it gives CASSSQLARETQYF.